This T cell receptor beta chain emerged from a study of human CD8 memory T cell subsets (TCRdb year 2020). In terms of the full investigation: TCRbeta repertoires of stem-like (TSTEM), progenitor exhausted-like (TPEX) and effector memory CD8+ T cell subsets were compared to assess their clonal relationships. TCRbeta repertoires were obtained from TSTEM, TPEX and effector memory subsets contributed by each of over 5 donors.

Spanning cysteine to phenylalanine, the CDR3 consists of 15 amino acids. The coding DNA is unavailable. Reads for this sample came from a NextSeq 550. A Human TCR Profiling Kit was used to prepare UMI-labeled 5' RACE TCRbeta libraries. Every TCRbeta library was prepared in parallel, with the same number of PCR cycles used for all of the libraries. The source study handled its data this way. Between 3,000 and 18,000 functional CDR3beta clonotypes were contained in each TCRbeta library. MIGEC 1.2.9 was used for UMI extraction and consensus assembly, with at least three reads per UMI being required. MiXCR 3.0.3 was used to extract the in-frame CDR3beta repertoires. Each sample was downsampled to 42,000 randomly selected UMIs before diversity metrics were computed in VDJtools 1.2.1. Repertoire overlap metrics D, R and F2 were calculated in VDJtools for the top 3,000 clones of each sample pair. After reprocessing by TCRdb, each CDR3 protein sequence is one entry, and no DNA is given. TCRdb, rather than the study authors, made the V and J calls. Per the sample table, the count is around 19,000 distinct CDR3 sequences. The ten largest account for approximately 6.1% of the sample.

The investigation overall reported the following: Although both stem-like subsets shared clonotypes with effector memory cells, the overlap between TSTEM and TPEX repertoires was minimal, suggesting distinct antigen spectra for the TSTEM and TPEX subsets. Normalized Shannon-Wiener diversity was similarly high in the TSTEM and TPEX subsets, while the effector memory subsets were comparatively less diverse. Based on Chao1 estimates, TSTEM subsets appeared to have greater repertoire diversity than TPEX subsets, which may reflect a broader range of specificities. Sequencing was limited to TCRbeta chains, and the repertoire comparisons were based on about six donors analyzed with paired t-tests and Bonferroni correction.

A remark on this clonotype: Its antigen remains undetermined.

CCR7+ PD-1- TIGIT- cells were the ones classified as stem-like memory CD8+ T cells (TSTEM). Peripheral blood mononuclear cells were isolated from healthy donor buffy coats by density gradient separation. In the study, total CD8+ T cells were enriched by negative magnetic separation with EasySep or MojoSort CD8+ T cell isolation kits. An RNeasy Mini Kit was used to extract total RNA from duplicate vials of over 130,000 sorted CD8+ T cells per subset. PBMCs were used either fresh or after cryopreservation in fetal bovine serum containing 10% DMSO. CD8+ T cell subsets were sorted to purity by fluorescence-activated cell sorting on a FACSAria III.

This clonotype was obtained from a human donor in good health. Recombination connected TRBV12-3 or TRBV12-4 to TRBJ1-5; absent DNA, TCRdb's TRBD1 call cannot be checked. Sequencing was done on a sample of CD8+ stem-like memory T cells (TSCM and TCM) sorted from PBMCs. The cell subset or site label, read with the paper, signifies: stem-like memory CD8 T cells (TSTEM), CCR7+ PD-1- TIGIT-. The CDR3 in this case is CASSLFSAGNQPQHF.